These 16 T cell receptor beta chains originate from one sample sequenced in a study of blood T cell repertoires in COVID-19. TCRdb's table, derived via immunoSEQ multiplex PCR, lists solely in-frame clones and lacks some. The table records roughly 150,000 clones, roughly 93% of them present only once. The sample was peripheral blood. These receptors came from a young man with COVID-19, enrolled during active disease.

This chain connects TRBV4-1 to TRBJ2-1; the D gene is possibly TRBD2 (5 bases). The V gene lost 5 bases and the J gene lost 6 bases, with 20 bases spanning the gap. CDR3 length equals 16 residues. Per the germline V gene, CDR1 is MGHRA and CDR2 is YSYEKL. The CDR3 spells CASSSPGRRRGNEQFF. CDR3 sequence (DNA): TGCGCCAGCAGCTCTCCCGGGCGGAGACGGGGCAATGAGCAGTTCTTC.

The chain carries TRBV9 and TRBJ2-1; 8 bases line up with TRBD2. V lost 2 bases and J lost 6; bases outside the gene matches: 1. CDR3 length equals 13 residues. Germline CDR1 SGDLS, CDR2 YYNGEE. CDR3 nucleotides: TGTGCCAGCAGCGTGAGCGGGAGCAATGAGCAGTTCTTC. Protein: CASSVSGSNEQFF.

The CDR3 spells CASSLRQGDTEAFF. CDR3 in DNA: TGTGCCAGCAGTTTGCGTCAGGGCGACACTGAAGCTTTCTTT. The V call is TRBV27, the J call TRBJ1-1; D is perhaps TRBD1 (5 bases). The V end was cut by 3 bases, the J end by 3 bases, with 11 bases between. The CDR3 is 14 amino acids. Germline V gives CDR1 MNHEY, CDR2 SMNVEV (reference sequence).

The chain couples TRBV19 to TRBJ2-2, with 10 bases matching TRBD2. The germline V gene encodes CDR1 LNHDA and CDR2 SQIVND (reference sequence). This CDR3 is built from 16 residues. V lost 4 bases and J lost 1; bases outside the gene matches: 3. Here the CDR3 reads CASSTTSGKNTGELFF. Written as DNA, the CDR3 is TGTGCCAGTAGTACTACTAGCGGGAAGAACACCGGGGAGCTGTTTTTT.

This chain uses TRBV27 with TRBJ2-7, with D perhaps matching TRBD2 (6 bases). V was shortened by 4 bases and J by 6 bases, with 7 bases between the two germline ends. Germline values: CDR1 MNHEY, CDR2 SMNVEV (reference sequence). The CDR3 is 11 amino acids. CDR3 loop: CASSSGSEQYF. The CDR3 nucleotides read TGTGCCAGCAGTTCCGGGAGCGAGCAGTACTTC.

The chain combines TRBV7-6 with TRBJ2-1, with 9 bases identical to TRBD1. The CDR3 loop spans 15 amino acids. The germline gives CDR1 SGHVS, CDR2 FNYEAQ. V was clipped by 1 base and J by 2 bases; unmatched bases: 0. The CDR3 region has the DNA TGTGCCAGCAGCTTAGGGGACAGGGCCTACAATGAGCAGTTCTTC. Its protein product is CASSLGDRAYNEQFF. The whole variable domain, filled in from reference TRBV7-6 and TRBJ2-1, reads GAGVSQSPRYKVTKRGQDVALRCDPISGHVSLYWYRQALGQGPEFLTYFNYEAQQDKSGLPNDRFSAERPEGSISTLTIQRTEQRDSAMYRCASSLGDRAYNEQFFGPGTRLTVL.

This clone occurred once. CDR3 region: CASSPDRGTDTQYF. The CDR3 nucleotides read TGTGCCAGCTCACCGGACAGGGGGACAGATACGCAGTATTTT. This chain joins TRBV18 and TRBJ2-3; 10 bases map to TRBD1. V lost 3 bases, J lost 3 bases, and 0 bases stayed unmatched. The CDR3 has 14 amino acids. CDR1 and CDR2 (germline): KGHSH, LQKENI. Supplemented by reference TRBV18 and TRBJ2-3, the full variable domain reads NAGVMQNPRHLVRRRGQEARLRCSPMKGHSHVYWYRQLPEEGLKFMVYLQKENIIDESGMPKERFSAEFPKEGPSILRIQQVVRGDSAAYFCASSPDRGTDTQYFGPGTRLTVL.

The rearrangement uses TRBV5-1 and TRBJ1-1, with D possibly matching TRBD1 (5 bases). The length of the CDR3 is 15 residues. Trimming left V 0 bases short and J 4 bases short, with 13 bases between. Per the germline V gene, CDR1 is SGHRS and CDR2 is YFSETQ. The CDR3 DNA is TGCGCCAGCAGCTTGGCCGGACACGGTGGCACTGAAGCTTTCTTT. Translation gives CASSLAGHGGTEAFF. Full variable domain (outside the CDR3, taken from reference TRBV5-1 and TRBJ1-1): KAGVTQTPRYLIKTRGQQVTLSCSPISGHRSVSWYQQTPGQGLQFLFEYFSETQRNKGNFPGRFSGRQFSNSRSEMNVSTLELGDSALYLCASSLAGHGGTEAFFGQGTRLTVV.

The gene calls are TRBV28 and TRBJ2-3; 12 bases align to TRBD1. This CDR3 has 15 residues. Germline V gene sequence: CDR1 MDHEN, CDR2 SYDVKM. V gave up 3 bases and J gave up 6 bases; unmatched junction bases: 4. The CDR3 is CASSFGTGGFDTQYF. CDR3 DNA sequence: TGTGCCAGCAGTTTCGGGACAGGGGGCTTCGATACGCAGTATTTT.

This clone has a single count. As DNA, the CDR3 is TGTGCCAGCAGCGAGCGGGAGGGCGGGCACACAGATACGCAGTATTTT. It codes for CASSEREGGHTDTQYF. The rearrangement uses TRBV6-4 and TRBJ2-3; the match to TRBD2 covers 10 bases. V was pared by 6 bases and J by 2 bases, with 8 bases of the junction left unmatched. Per germline, CDR1 MRHNA and CDR2 SNTAGT. There are 16 residues in the CDR3.

This clone appeared once. The J gene is TRBJ1-6, the V gene TRBV19; 9 bases agree with TRBD1. Germline CDR1 and CDR2: LNHDA and SQIVND (reference sequence). The J segment lost 9 bases and the V segment lost 8 bases, leaving 5 bases of the junction unmatched. The CDR3 totals 13 residues. The CDR3 coding sequence is TGTGCCAGTCAGGGACAGGGTGGTTCACCCCTCCACTTT. Residues: CASQGQGGSPLHF.

V is TRBV9 and J is TRBJ2-7, with 7 bases that match TRBD1. The V and J ends lost 1 base and 0 bases, in that order; junction bases with no gene match: 16. This CDR3 is built from 19 residues. Germline V gene data show CDR1 as SGDLS and CDR2 as YYNGEE. The CDR3 sequence is CASSVTQQGKRRSSYEQYF. DNA for the CDR3: TGTGCCAGCAGCGTAACACAACAGGGGAAACGTAGGAGCTCCTACGAGCAGTACTTC.

The chain has TRBV7-9 and TRBJ1-2; 8 bases line up with TRBD1. CDR1 is SEHNR, CDR2 FQNEAQ, per germline (reference sequence). The CDR3 sequence is 12 residues long. V shed 5 bases and J 8 bases; nucleotides not matched to a gene: 4. This CDR3 reads CASSPGTGGYTF. For the CDR3, the DNA is TGTGCCAGCAGCCCTGGGACAGGAGGCTACACCTTC.

The J gene is TRBJ1-1, the V gene TRBV25-1; 7 bases are a match to TRBD1. Germline V gene data show CDR1 as MGHDK and CDR2 as SYGVNS. V trimming: 1 base; J trimming: 4 bases; junction bases outside the gene matches: 9. The CDR3 is 16 residues long. CDR3 bases: TGTGCCAGCAGTGAATGGGAACTTCAGGGGGGCACTGAAGCTTTCTTT. It translates to CASSEWELQGGTEAFF.

The chain links TRBV29-1 to TRBJ1-1; D unresolved. Germline V gene data show CDR1 as SQVTM and CDR2 as ANQGSEA. CDR3 length equals 14 residues. V lost 4 bases to trimming and J lost 12 bases, with 24 bases between them. CDR3 in DNA: TGCAGCGTTGCCGATCCGGGTCATCCTTCTCGGACTTTCTTT. Protein product: CSVADPGHPSRTFF.

The CDR3 reads CASSVVQGNTEAFF. The CDR3 DNA is TGTGCCAGCAGCGTAGTTCAGGGAAACACTGAAGCTTTCTTT. The chain is built from TRBV9 and TRBJ1-1, with D tentatively TRBD1 (5 bases). V was shortened by 0 bases and J by 2 bases, with 8 bases between the two germline ends. Per germline, CDR1 SGDLS and CDR2 YYNGEE. There are 14 residues in the CDR3.